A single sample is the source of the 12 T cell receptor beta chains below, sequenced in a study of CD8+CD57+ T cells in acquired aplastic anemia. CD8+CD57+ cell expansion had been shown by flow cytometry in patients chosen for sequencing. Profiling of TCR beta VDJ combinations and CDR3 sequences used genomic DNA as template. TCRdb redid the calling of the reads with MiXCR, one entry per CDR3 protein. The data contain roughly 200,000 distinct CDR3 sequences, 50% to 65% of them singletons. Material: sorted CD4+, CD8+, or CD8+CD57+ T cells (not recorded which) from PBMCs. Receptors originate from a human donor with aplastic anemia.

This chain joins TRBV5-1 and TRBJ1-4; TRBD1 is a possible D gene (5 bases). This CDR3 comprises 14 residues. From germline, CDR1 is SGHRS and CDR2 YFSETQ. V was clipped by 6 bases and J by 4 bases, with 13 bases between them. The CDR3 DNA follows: TGCGCCAGCACCCTGGGTCAGGGTAATGAAAAACTGTTTTTT. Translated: CASTLGQGNEKLFF.

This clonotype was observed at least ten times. CDR3 protein: CASSPLPPSYNEQFF. Here the CDR3 DNA reads TGTGCCAGCAGTCCCTTGCCCCCCTCCTACAATGAGCAGTTCTTC. The genes are TRBV6-5 and TRBJ2-1, with D unclear. The V gene's germline CDR1 is MNHEY and CDR2 SVGAGI. This CDR3 is built from 15 residues. With 5 bases removed from V and 0 bases from J, the gap between germline ends came to 11 bases.

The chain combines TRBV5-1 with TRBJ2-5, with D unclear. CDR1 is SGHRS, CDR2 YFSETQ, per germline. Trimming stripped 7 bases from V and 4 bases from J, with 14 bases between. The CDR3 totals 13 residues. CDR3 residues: CASRTDVGETQYF. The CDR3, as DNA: TGCGCCAGCCGGACCGACGTTGGAGAGACCCAGTACTTC.

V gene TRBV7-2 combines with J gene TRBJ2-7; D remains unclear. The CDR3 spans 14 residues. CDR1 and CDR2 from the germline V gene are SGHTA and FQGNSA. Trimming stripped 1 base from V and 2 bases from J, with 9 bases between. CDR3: CASSLVSGAYEQYF. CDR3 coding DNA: TGTGCCAGCAGCTTAGTTTCGGGCGCCTACGAGCAGTACTTC.

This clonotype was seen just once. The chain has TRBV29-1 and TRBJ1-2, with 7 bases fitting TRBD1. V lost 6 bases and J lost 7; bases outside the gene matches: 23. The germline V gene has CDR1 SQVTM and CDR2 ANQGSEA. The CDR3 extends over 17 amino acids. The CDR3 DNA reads TGCAGCGTCCTCCTCCCAGGGGGGTATTGGGGACGGAGTGGCTACACCTTC. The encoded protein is CSVLLPGGYWGRSGYTF.

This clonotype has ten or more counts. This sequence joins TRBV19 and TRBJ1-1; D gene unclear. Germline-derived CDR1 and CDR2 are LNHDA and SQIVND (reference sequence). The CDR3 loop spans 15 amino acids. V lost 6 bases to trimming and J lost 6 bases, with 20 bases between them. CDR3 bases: TGTGCCAGTAGCCCAGGTACTGACGGGGAACCTGAAGCTTTCTTT. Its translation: CASSPGTDGEPEAFF. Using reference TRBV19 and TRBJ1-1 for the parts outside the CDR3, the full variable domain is DGGITQSPKYLFRKEGQNVTLSCEQNLNHDAMYWYRQDPGQGLRLIYYSQIVNDFQKGDIAEGYSVSREKKESFPLTVTSAQKNPTAFYLCASSPGTDGEPEAFFGQGTRLTVV.

The CDR3 nucleotides read TGCAGCGTTGCGCCGGATCACTACTACGAGCAGTACTTC. It specifies CSVAPDHYYEQYF. The chain carries TRBV29-1 and TRBJ2-7; no clear D. Germline CDR1 and CDR2: SQVTM and ANQGSEA. Trimming left V 4 bases short and J 3 bases short, with 13 bases between. This CDR3 is built from 13 residues.

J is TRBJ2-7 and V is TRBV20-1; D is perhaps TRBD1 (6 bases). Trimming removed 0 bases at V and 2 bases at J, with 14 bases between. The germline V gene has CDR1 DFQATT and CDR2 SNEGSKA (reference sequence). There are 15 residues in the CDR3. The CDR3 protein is CSARDVRGQPYEQYF. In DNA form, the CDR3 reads TGCAGTGCTAGAGATGTTCGTGGACAGCCCTACGAGCAGTACTTC.

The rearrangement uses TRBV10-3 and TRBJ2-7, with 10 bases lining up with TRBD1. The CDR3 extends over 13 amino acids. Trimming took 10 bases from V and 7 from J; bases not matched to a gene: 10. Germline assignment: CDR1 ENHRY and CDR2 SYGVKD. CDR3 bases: TGTGCCACCGGACAGGGGGTGCGGGGAGAGCAGTACTTC. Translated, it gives CATGQGVRGEQYF.

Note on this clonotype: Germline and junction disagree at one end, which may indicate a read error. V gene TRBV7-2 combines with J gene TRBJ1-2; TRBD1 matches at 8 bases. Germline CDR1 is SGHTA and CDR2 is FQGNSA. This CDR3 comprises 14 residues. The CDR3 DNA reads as TGTGCCAGCAGCTTAGGGGACAGGCGCTATGACTACACCTTC. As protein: CASSLGDRRYDYTF.

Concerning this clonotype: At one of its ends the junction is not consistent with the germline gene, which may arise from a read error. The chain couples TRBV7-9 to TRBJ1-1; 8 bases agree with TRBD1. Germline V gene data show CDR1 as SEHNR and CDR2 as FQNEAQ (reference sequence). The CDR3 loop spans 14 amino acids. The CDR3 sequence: CASSKGQENTEASF. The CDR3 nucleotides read TGTGCCAGCAGTAAGGGACAGGAGAACACTGAAGCTTCCTTT.

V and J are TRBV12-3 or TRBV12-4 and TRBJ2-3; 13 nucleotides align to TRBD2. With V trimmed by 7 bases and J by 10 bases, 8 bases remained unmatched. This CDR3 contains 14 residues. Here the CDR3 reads CASIPRLAGGPQYF. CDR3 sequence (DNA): TGTGCCAGCATCCCCCGACTAGCGGGAGGTCCGCAGTATTTT.